What follows are 32 T cell receptor beta chains derived from one specimen sequenced in a study of T cells expressing NK-cell markers. TCRdb re-called the 5' RACE reads; one entry per CDR3 protein, DNA not given. This table holds fewer than 550,000 distinct CDR3 sequences. What was sequenced was blood T cells: a sorted CD56 or NKG2C T cell subset, CD4+ or CD8+ T cells, or bulk PBMC T cells (not recorded which). These receptors came from a woman aged 45-60 years in good health.

V gene TRBV12-3 or TRBV12-4 combines with J gene TRBJ2-5; TCRdb's D call, TRBD1, is unchecked because there is no DNA. The length of the CDR3 is 14 residues. The CDR3 spells CASSPVGGGETQYF.

This sequence joins TRBV5-1 and TRBJ1-2. The CDR3 contains 15 residues. CDR1 SGHRS and CDR2 YFSETQ come from the germline V gene. The CDR3 here is CASSPRADGFYGYTF.

The genes are TRBV29-1 and TRBJ2-5; TCRdb outputs TRBD1, but without DNA this stays unchecked. This CDR3 is 15 amino acids long. Germline V gene lookup returns CDR1 SQVTM and CDR2 ANQGSEA. This CDR3 reads CSASGGTGVIETQYF.

The chain combines TRBV19 with TRBJ2-1. This CDR3 spans 13 amino acids. The germline CDR1 and CDR2 sequences are LNHDA and SQIVND (reference sequence). This CDR3 is CASSIDSGNEQFF.

V gene TRBV12-3 or TRBV12-4 combines with J gene TRBJ2-5. This CDR3 is built from 12 residues. The CDR3 region is CASSPIGGTQYF.

The chain uses TRBV6-5 and TRBJ1-2; no DNA is available, so the TRBD1 call from TCRdb remains unchecked. In germline, CDR1 is MNHEY, CDR2 SVGAGI. This CDR3 contains 14 residues. This CDR3 reads CASSTDRRAPGYTF.

The rearrangement links TRBV21-1 to TRBJ1-3; with no DNA, the TCRdb D assignment of TRBD1 cannot be verified. TRBV21-1 represents a pseudogene. This CDR3 comprises 15 residues. The CDR3 here is CASSKLRGPGNTIYF.

The chain couples TRBV2 to TRBJ2-1; TCRdb returns TRBD2, unconfirmable since there is no DNA. Germline CDR1 and CDR2: SNHLY and FYNNEI. CDR3 size: 18 residues. This CDR3 is CASPTAVSGAGGGNEQFF. Variable domain in full (rest from reference TRBV2 and TRBJ2-1): EPEVTQTPSHQVTQMGQEVILRCVPISNHLYFYWYRQILGQKVEFLVSFYNNEISEKSEIFDDQFSVERPDGSNFTLKIRSTKLEDSAMYFCASPTAVSGAGGGNEQFFGPGTRLTVL.

The chain carries TRBV20-1 and TRBJ2-1. Per the germline V gene, CDR1 is DFQATT and CDR2 is SNEGSKA (reference sequence). This CDR3 spans 13 amino acids. CDR3: CSAPHQFYNEQFF.

This chain joins TRBV24-1 and TRBJ2-1; without DNA, the TCRdb call of TRBD1 cannot be checked. From germline, CDR1 is KGHDR and CDR2 SFDVKD. There are 16 residues in the CDR3. CDR3 loop: CATSDFGQDPTDEQFF.

This chain joins TRBV6-6 and TRBJ1-2; TCRdb picks TRBD1, but there is no DNA to check that call. From germline, CDR1 is MNHNY and CDR2 SVGAGI (reference sequence). The CDR3 covers 13 residues. The CDR3 loop reads CASRGQGVYGYTF.

J is TRBJ2-7 and V is TRBV21-1. TRBV21-1 is a known pseudogene. CDR3 size: 17 residues. CDR3 sequence: CASSKGHRRRSWDEQYF.

The V call is TRBV6-1, the J call TRBJ2-2; TCRdb's D gene call, TRBD2, goes unchecked for lack of DNA. The germline gives CDR1 MNHNS, CDR2 SASEGT. The CDR3 is 16 residues long. The CDR3 sequence: CASRPAGGSNTGELFF.

V and J are TRBV28 and TRBJ2-5. The CDR3 covers 14 residues. Germline V lookup: CDR1 MDHEN, CDR2 SYDVKM. CDR3 sequence: CASSLSDGQETQYF.

The chain joins TRBV6-1 to TRBJ1-1. CDR3 length: 14 amino acids. In germline, CDR1 is MNHNS, CDR2 SASEGT. The CDR3 protein is CASSDPAMNTEAFF.

V gene TRBV4-1 combines with J gene TRBJ2-1. Germline V lookup: CDR1 MGHRA, CDR2 YSYEKL. The length of the CDR3 is 16 residues. Here the CDR3 reads CASSQAIGRRNNEQFF.

The chain is built from TRBV18 and TRBJ2-4; TCRdb picks TRBD1, but there is no DNA to check that call. This CDR3 comprises 17 residues. Germline V gene lookup returns CDR1 KGHSH and CDR2 LQKENI. The CDR3 sequence: CASSPESSGLAKNIQYF. Full variable domain (remainder filled in from reference TRBV18 and TRBJ2-4): NAGVMQNPRHLVRRRGQEARLRCSPMKGHSHVYWYRQLPEEGLKFMVYLQKENIIDESGMPKERFSAEFPKEGPSILRIQQVVRGDSAAYFCASSPESSGLAKNIQYFGAGTRLSVL.

The chain uses TRBV11-3 and TRBJ1-3; the D call from TCRdb, TRBD1, cannot be confirmed without DNA. The CDR3 runs to 14 residues. Germline V gives CDR1 SGHNT, CDR2 YENEEA. CDR3 loop: CASSFGASGNTIYF. Full variable domain (rest looked up from reference TRBV11-3 and TRBJ1-3): EAGVVQSPRYKIIEKKQPVAFWCNPISGHNTLYWYLQNLGQGPELLIRYENEEAVDDSQLPKDRFSAERLKGVDSTLKIQPAELGDSAVYLCASSFGASGNTIYFGEGSWLTVV.

This chain joins TRBV6-5 and TRBJ1-2. This CDR3 spans 14 amino acids. Germline V gene data show CDR1 as MNHEY and CDR2 as SVGAGI. CDR3 residues: CASSYRPASPGYTF.

V usage is TRBV5-1 and J usage is TRBJ2-2; TCRdb names TRBD2, which stays unverified in the absence of DNA. Germline CDR1 SGHRS, CDR2 YFSETQ. The CDR3 is made up of 14 amino acids. CDR3 residues: CASSWTSGGGELFF.

This CDR3 reads CASSFSSGQGNNEQFF. This chain joins TRBV7-9 and TRBJ2-1; TCRdb names TRBD1, which stays unverified in the absence of DNA. The CDR3 consists of 16 residues. Per germline, CDR1 SEHNR and CDR2 FQNEAQ (reference sequence).

According to its frequency, this clonotype is medium-sized. This chain links TRBV20-1 with TRBJ2-3; TCRdb returns TRBD2, unconfirmable since there is no DNA. The CDR3 covers 15 residues. Germline lookup yields CDR1 DFQATT and CDR2 SNEGSKA (reference sequence). The CDR3 sequence: CSSKERENYPDTQYF.

The chain recombines TRBV20-1 with TRBJ1-5. Germline V CDR1 and CDR2: DFQATT, SNEGSKA (reference sequence). The CDR3 length is 13 residues. The CDR3 sequence is CSARGEVGQPQHF.

The rearrangement uses TRBV13 and TRBJ2-7; TCRdb designates TRBD2, a call that cannot be tested without DNA. CDR1 is PRHDT, CDR2 FYEKMQ, per germline (reference sequence). CDR3 length equals 16 residues. The CDR3 is CASSPPRLAGVYEQYF.

Here the CDR3 reads CASSRGGTSGRSETGELFF. The chain links TRBV7-8 to TRBJ2-2; absent DNA, TCRdb's TRBD2 call cannot be checked. Germline CDR1 reads SGHVS; CDR2 reads FQNEAQ. The CDR3 sequence is 19 residues long.

This chain connects TRBV10-2 to TRBJ2-3; TCRdb calls TRBD2, which cannot be checked without DNA. Per germline, CDR1 WSHSY and CDR2 SAAADI. The length of the CDR3 is 15 residues. CDR3 residues: CASSWLAGVGDTQYF.

The chain combines TRBV25-1 with TRBJ2-1. The CDR3 extends over 12 amino acids. The germline V gene has CDR1 MGHDK and CDR2 SYGVNS. The CDR3 here is CASSGSHDEQFF.

The V and J genes are TRBV14 and TRBJ2-5; TCRdb selects TRBD1, and the lack of DNA leaves this call unchecked. The CDR3 extends over 16 amino acids. The V gene's germline CDR1 is SGHDN and CDR2 FVKESK. The CDR3 is CASSQETLLGGETQYF.

This chain links TRBV5-4 with TRBJ1-2; absent DNA, TCRdb's TRBD1 call cannot be checked. Germline loops: CDR1 SGHNT, CDR2 YYREEE (reference sequence). The length of the CDR3 is 14 residues. The CDR3 here is CASSLKQGGNGYTF.

The chain joins TRBV7-9 to TRBJ2-1; TCRdb's D call of TRBD1 is untestable without DNA. From germline, CDR1 is SEHNR and CDR2 FQNEAQ (reference sequence). CDR3 length: 15 amino acids. The CDR3 sequence is CASSLGGTGTGEQFF.

The chain employs TRBV12-3 or TRBV12-4 and TRBJ2-3. The CDR3 loop spans 13 amino acids. This CDR3 reads CASSPRNTDTQYF.

This chain joins TRBV6-1 and TRBJ2-1; without DNA, the TCRdb call of TRBD2 cannot be checked. This CDR3 is built from 16 residues. Looked up from germline, CDR1 is MNHNS and CDR2 is SASEGT. CDR3 amino acids: CASSVTGTRAQGEQFF.